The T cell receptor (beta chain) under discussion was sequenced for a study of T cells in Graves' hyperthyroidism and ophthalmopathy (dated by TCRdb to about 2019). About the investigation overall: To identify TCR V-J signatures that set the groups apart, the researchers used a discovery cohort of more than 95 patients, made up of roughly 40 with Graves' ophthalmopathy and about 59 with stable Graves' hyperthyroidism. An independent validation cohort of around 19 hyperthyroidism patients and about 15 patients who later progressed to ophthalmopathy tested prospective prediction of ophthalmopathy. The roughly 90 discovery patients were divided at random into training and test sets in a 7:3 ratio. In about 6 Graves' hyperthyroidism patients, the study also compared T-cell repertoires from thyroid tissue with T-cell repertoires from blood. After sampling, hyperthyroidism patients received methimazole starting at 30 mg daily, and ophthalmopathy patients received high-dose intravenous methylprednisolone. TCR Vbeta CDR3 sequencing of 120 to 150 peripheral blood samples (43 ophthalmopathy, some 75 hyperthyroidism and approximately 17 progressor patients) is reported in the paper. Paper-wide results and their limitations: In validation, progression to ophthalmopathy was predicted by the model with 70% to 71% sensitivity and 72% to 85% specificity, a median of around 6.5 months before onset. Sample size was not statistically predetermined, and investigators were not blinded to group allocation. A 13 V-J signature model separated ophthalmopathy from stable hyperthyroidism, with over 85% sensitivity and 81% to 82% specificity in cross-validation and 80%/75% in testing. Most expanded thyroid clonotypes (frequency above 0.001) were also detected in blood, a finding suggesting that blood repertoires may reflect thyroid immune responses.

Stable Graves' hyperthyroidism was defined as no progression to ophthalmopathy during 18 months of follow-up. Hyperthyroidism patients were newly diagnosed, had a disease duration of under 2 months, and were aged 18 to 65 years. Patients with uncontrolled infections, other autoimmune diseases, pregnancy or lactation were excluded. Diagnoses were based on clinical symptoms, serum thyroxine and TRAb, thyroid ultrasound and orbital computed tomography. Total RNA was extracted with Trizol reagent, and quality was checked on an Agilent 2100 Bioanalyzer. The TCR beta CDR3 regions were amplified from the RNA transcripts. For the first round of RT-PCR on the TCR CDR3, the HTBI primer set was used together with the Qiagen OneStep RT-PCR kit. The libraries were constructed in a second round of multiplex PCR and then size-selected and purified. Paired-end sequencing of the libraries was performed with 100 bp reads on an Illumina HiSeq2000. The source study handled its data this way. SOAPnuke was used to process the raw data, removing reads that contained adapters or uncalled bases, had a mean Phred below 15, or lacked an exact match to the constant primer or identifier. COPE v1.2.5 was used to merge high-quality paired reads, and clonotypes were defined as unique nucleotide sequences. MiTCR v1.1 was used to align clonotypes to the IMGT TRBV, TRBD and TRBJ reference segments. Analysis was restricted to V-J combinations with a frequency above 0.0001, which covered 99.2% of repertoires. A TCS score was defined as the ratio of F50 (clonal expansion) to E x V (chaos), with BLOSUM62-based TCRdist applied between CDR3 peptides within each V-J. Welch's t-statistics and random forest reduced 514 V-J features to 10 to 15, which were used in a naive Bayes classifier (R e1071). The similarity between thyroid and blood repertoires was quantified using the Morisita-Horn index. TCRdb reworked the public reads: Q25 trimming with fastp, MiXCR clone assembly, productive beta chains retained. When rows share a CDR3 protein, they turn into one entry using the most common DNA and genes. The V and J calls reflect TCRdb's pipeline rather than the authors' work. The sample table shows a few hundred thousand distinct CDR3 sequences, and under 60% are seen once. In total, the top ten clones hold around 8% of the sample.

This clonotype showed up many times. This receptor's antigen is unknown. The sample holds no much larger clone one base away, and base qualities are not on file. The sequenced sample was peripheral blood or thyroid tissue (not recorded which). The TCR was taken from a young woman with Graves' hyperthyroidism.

The CDR3 reads as follows: CATSLRGMRETQYF. The sequenced DNA is TGTGCCACCTCACTTAGGGGGATGCGGGAGACCCAGTACTTC. Recombination connected TRBV2 to TRBJ2-5; TRBD1 is a weak D gene call, 6 bases matching. There are 14 amino acids in the CDR3, from cysteine to phenylalanine inclusive. Just the 42-base CDR3 DNA is kept, in frame starting at base 1. CDR1 and CDR2, looked up from the germline V gene, are SNHLY and FYNNEI. V gives up 10 bases and J gives up 5 bases, and the segment between their germline ends measures 20 bases.